This is a list of T cell receptor beta chains from one sample in a study of blood T cell repertoires in COVID-19. Here immunoSEQ multiplex PCR was the method, and the copy in TCRdb shows in-frame clones only, minus some. The table includes approximately 290,000 clones, roughly 80% detected once. Sequences were obtained from peripheral blood. The receptors come from a person between 65 and 79 years old with COVID-19, enrolled during active disease. Both conserved end residues are part of each CDR3. The D gene is left open where the match is weak. Some rows have no size entry. The others give once, few or many, or a class for an expanded clone.

size: .
V: TRBV12-3/TRBV12-4
D: TRBD1
J: TRBJ2-7
CDR3: CASRTTGFYEQYF
DNA: TGTGCCAGCAGGACGACAGGGTTTTACGAGCAGTACTTC

size: .
V: TRBV10-2
D: .
J: TRBJ1-5
CDR3: CASSETESGQPEHF
DNA: TGCGCCAGCAGTGAGACGGAATCAGGTCAGCCTGAGCATTTT

size: .
V: TRBV27
D: TRBD2
J: TRBJ2-7
CDR3: CASSLRLAGNEQYF
DNA: TGTGCCAGCAGTTTAAGACTAGCGGGGAACGAGCAGTACTTC

size: .
V: TRBV9
D: .
J: TRBJ1-1
CDR3: CASSVGRGKNTEAFF
DNA: TGTGCCAGCAGCGTTGGACGGGGGAAGAACACTGAAGCTTTCTTT

size: .
V: TRBV28
D: TRBD1
J: TRBJ2-7
CDR3: CASGQGAGNEQYF
DNA: TGTGCCAGCGGACAGGGGGCGGGCAACGAGCAGTACTTC

size: .
V: TRBV28
D: TRBD2
J: TRBJ2-3
CDR3: CASGSFLAGGDTQYF
DNA: TGTGCCAGCGGATCATTCTTAGCGGGTGGGGATACGCAGTATTTT

size: .
V: TRBV24-1
D: TRBD2
J: TRBJ2-5
CDR3: CATSDQGLARETQYF
DNA: TGTGCCACCAGTGATCAAGGACTAGCGAGGGAGACCCAGTACTTC

size: few
V: TRBV3-1/TRBV3-2
D: TRBD1
J: TRBJ2-7
CDR3: CASSRTGVGSYEQYF
DNA: TGTGCCAGCAGCCGGACAGGGGTTGGGTCTTACGAGCAGTACTTC

size: .
V: TRBV29-1
D: .
J: TRBJ2-2
CDR3: CSVLGNSPTGELFF
DNA: TGCAGCGTCCTCGGAAACAGCCCCACCGGGGAGCTGTTTTTT

size: once
V: TRBV19
D: TRBD1
J: TRBJ2-7
CDR3: CASSPDRVISYEQYF
DNA: TGTGCCAGTAGTCCGGACAGGGTAATATCCTACGAGCAGTACTTC

size: .
V: TRBV5-6
D: TRBD1
J: TRBJ2-3
CDR3: CASSLGQGASRGTQYF
DNA: TGTGCCAGCAGCCTGGGACAGGGGGCCTCGAGGGGTACGCAGTATTTT

size: .
V: TRBV7-2
D: .
J: TRBJ1-1
CDR3: CASSTGWNTEAFF
DNA: TGTGCCAGCAGCACAGGGTGGAACACTGAAGCTTTCTTT

size: .
V: TRBV6-2/TRBV6-3
D: TRBD1
J: TRBJ1-5
CDR3: CASSTSDNRDRGRLPQHF
DNA: TGTGCCAGCAGCACCAGCGATAACCGGGACAGGGGGCGCCTGCCCCAGCATTTT

size: .
V: TRBV6-1
D: .
J: TRBJ1-2
CDR3: CASSEQYGYTF
DNA: TGTGCCAGCAGTGAACAGTATGGCTACACCTTC

size: .
V: TRBV7-6
D: TRBD1
J: TRBJ2-7
CDR3: CASSKLTGGPGGVEQYF
DNA: TGTGCCAGCAGTAAGCTTACTGGGGGGCCAGGGGGCGTCGAGCAGTACTTC

size: .
V: TRBV9
D: .
J: TRBJ1-2
CDR3: CASSVVQGTYGYTF
DNA: TGTGCCAGCAGCGTAGTCCAGGGTACCTATGGCTACACCTTC

size: .
V: TRBV12-1
D: .
J: TRBJ1-5
CDR3: CASSRTGPNQPQHF
DNA: TGTGCCAGCAGCCGGACAGGGCCAAATCAGCCCCAGCATTTT

size: .
V: TRBV7-9
D: TRBD1
J: TRBJ1-4
CDR3: CASSPDRGKLFF
DNA: TGTGCCAGCAGCCCGGACAGGGGAAAACTGTTTTTT

size: .
V: TRBV5-4
D: .
J: TRBJ1-1
CDR3: CASSFDRGKAFF
DNA: TGTGCCAGCAGCTTCGACCGGGGAAAAGCTTTCTTT

size: .
V: TRBV5-1
D: TRBD1
J: TRBJ2-4
CDR3: CASSLDRGINIQYF
DNA: TGCGCCAGCAGCTTAGACAGGGGGATTAACATTCAGTACTTC

size: .
V: TRBV6-5
D: .
J: TRBJ1-1
CDR3: CASSLTVNTEAFF
DNA: TGTGCCAGCAGTTTGACAGTAAACACTGAAGCTTTCTTT

size: .
V: TRBV6-5
D: .
J: TRBJ2-7
CDR3: CASTSYYEQYF
DNA: TGTGCCAGCACGAGCTACTACGAGCAGTACTTC

size: .
V: TRBV7-2
D: .
J: TRBJ1-1
CDR3: CASSLVTVTEAFF
DNA: TGTGCCAGCAGCTTAGTGACAGTCACTGAAGCTTTCTTT

size: .
V: TRBV19
D: TRBD1
J: TRBJ2-2
CDR3: CASKHQGAKGELFF
DNA: TGTGCCAGTAAACATCAGGGGGCGAAGGGGGAGCTGTTTTTT

size: .
V: TRBV10-3
D: TRBD2
J: TRBJ2-2
CDR3: CAISAQRGGTTGELFF
DNA: TGTGCCATCAGTGCCCAGCGGGGGGGTACCACCGGGGAGCTGTTTTTT

size: .
V: TRBV3-1/TRBV3-2
D: .
J: TRBJ2-1
CDR3: CASSWAVRGNEQFF
DNA: TGTGCCAGCAGCTGGGCGGTAAGGGGCAATGAGCAGTTCTTC

size: .
V: TRBV9
D: TRBD2
J: TRBJ2-5
CDR3: CASSVGGGGAGETQYF
DNA: TGTGCCAGCAGCGTAGGAGGCGGGGGGGCCGGTGAGACCCAGTACTTC

size: once
V: TRBV28
D: TRBD1
J: TRBJ1-1
CDR3: CASSSWTGGTEAFF
DNA: TGTGCCAGCAGTTCCTGGACAGGGGGAACTGAAGCTTTCTTT

size: .
V: TRBV7-9
D: TRBD1
J: TRBJ2-7
CDR3: CASSIDRGRRNEQYF
DNA: TGTGCCAGCAGCATCGACAGGGGGCGTCGCAACGAGCAGTACTTC

size: .
V: TRBV7-9
D: .
J: TRBJ1-2
CDR3: CASSIESGNYYGYTF
DNA: TGTGCCAGCAGCATAGAGAGCGGGAACTACTATGGCTACACCTTC

size: .
V: TRBV20-1
D: TRBD1
J: TRBJ2-7
CDR3: CSARTGTGLRF
DNA: TGCAGTGCTAGAACCGGGACAGGGTTACGTTTC

size: .
V: TRBV12-2
D: .
J: TRBJ2-3
CDR3: CASRLAIVSCADTQYF
DNA: TGTGCAAGTCGCTTAGCGATCGTGAGTTGCGCAGATACGCAGTATTTT

size: .
V: TRBV15
D: .
J: TRBJ2-5
CDR3: CATSRLYQETQYF
DNA: TGTGCCACCAGCAGACTGTACCAAGAGACCCAGTACTTC

size: .
V: TRBV4-1
D: TRBD1
J: TRBJ1-2
CDR3: CASSPGQTNYGYTF
DNA: TGCGCCAGCAGCCCGGGACAGACTAACTATGGCTACACCTTC

size: .
V: TRBV7-9
D: .
J: TRBJ1-3
CDR3: CASSLRQTSGNTIYF
DNA: TGTGCCAGCAGCTTACGACAGACCTCTGGAAACACCATATATTTT

size: .
V: TRBV7-2
D: .
J: TRBJ2-3
CDR3: CASSATGSTDTQYF
DNA: TGTGCCAGCAGCGCAACAGGGAGCACAGATACGCAGTATTTT